Below are 27 T cell receptor beta chains sequenced from a single sample in a study of T cell responses to AZD1222 COVID-19 vaccine. TCRdb's copy holds only in-frame clones and misses some; the assay was immunoSEQ multiplex PCR. The data show 100,000 to 150,000 clones, 80% to 90% seen once. Sequencing used peripheral blood, obtained on day 0 of AZD1222 vaccination. The origin of the receptors is an adult in good health.

The chain carries TRBV28 and TRBJ1-5; unclear D gene. This CDR3 is built from 14 residues. V dropped 3 bases and J dropped 6 bases, with 12 bases sitting between them. Per the germline V gene, CDR1 is MDHEN and CDR2 is SYDVKM. This CDR3 is CASSFGTVVQPQHF. DNA of the CDR3: TGTGCCAGCAGTTTCGGTACAGTTGTTCAGCCCCAGCATTTT.

The chain employs TRBV29-1 and TRBJ2-5; no clear D. The CDR3 is 12 residues long. CDR1 and CDR2 from the germline V gene are SQVTM and ANQGSEA. V was shortened by 4 bases and J by 4 bases, with 10 bases between the two germline ends. This CDR3 reads CSVAQIGETQYF. The DNA for the CDR3 is TGCAGCGTTGCTCAGATAGGAGAGACCCAGTACTTC.

The chain carries TRBV15 and TRBJ2-1; D is perhaps TRBD1 (6 bases). This CDR3 contains 17 residues. The V end lost 3 bases, the J end lost 6 bases, and 21 bases lay between the germline ends. Germline V gene data show CDR1 as LNHNV and CDR2 as YYDKDF (reference sequence). As DNA, the CDR3 is TGTGCCACCAGCAGGGCTGGGCAGGGGCGATACCTCAATGAGCAGTTCTTC. It is translated as CATSRAGQGRYLNEQFF.

This chain's CDR3 is CASSENHGYTF. CDR3 in DNA: TGTGCCAGCAGTGAAAACCATGGCTACACCTTC. The chain employs TRBV25-1 and TRBJ1-2; D call uncertain. Trimming stripped 2 bases from V and 6 bases from J, with 4 bases between. Looked up from germline, CDR1 is MGHDK and CDR2 is SYGVNS. CDR3 length: 11 amino acids.

The genes are TRBV3-1 (or the pseudogene TRBV3-2) and TRBJ2-2; the D gene is possibly TRBD2 (5 bases). This CDR3 comprises 15 residues. In germline, CDR1 is LGHDT, CDR2 YNNKEL (reference sequence). The ends were cut back, 4 bases at V and 7 bases at J, with 16 bases in the middle. CDR3 bases: TGTGCCAGCAGCCTCATCCCGGGGAGCGACGGGGAGCTGTTTTTT. Amino acid sequence: CASSLIPGSDGELFF.

In the case of this clone: The sample holds other DNA sequences that translate to the same CDR3. The chain couples TRBV6-5 to TRBJ1-4, with D maybe TRBD1 (5 bases). Trimming shortened V by 0 bases and J by 0 bases, and 5 bases separated the two germline ends. CDR1 MNHEY and CDR2 SVGAGI come from the germline V gene. CDR3 size: 15 residues. The CDR3 DNA is TGTGCCAGCAGTTACTCGGGACCAACTAATGAAAAACTGTTTTTT. Translated, it gives CASSYSGPTNEKLFF.

The chain joins TRBV28 to TRBJ1-6, with D perhaps TRBD1 (6 bases). The length of the CDR3 is 15 residues. V gave up 1 base and J gave up 7 bases, with 11 bases separating them. Looked up from germline, CDR1 is MDHEN and CDR2 is SYDVKM. CDR3 DNA: TGTGCCAGCAGTTTATACAGGGTGGGGAATTCACCCCTCCACTTT. It specifies CASSLYRVGNSPLHF.

This chain links TRBV2 with TRBJ1-2; a weak D match, TRBD1 (5 bases). This CDR3 region has 12 residues. V lost 5 bases, J lost 8 bases, and 12 bases lay in between. Germline CDR1 SNHLY, CDR2 FYNNEI. CDR3 in DNA: TGTGCCAGCAGTCTGGGACTAGGCGGCTACACCTTC. Residues: CASSLGLGGYTF.

This sequence joins TRBV7-3 and TRBJ1-6; perhaps TRBD1 as D (5 bases). The CDR3 is 17 amino acids. V was clipped by 0 bases and J by 6 bases, with 15 bases between them. Germline loops: CDR1 SGHTA, CDR2 FQGTGA. CDR3 sequence reads: CASSLTGRGEPNSPLHF. The CDR3 region has the DNA TGTGCCAGCAGCTTAACGGGGAGAGGGGAGCCTAATTCACCCCTCCACTTT. The variable domain in full, with the rest retrieved from reference TRBV7-3 and TRBJ1-6, is GAGVSQTPSNKVTEKGKYVELRCDPISGHTALYWYRQSLGQGPEFLIYFQGTGAADDSGLPNDRFFAVRPEGSVSTLKIQRTERGDSAVYLCASSLTGRGEPNSPLHFGNGTRLTVT.

This clone was found once. V gene TRBV5-1 combines with J gene TRBJ2-3; D remains unclear. V dropped 3 bases and J dropped 6 bases, with 8 bases sitting between them. Germline loops: CDR1 SGHRS, CDR2 YFSETQ. The CDR3 is made up of 12 amino acids. CDR3 sequence: CASSWSSDTQYF. In DNA form, the CDR3 reads TGCGCCAGCAGCTGGTCCTCGGATACGCAGTATTTT.

V gene TRBV4-3 combines with J gene TRBJ1-5, with D possibly being TRBD1 (5 bases). CDR3 length: 18 residues. The germline gives CDR1 LGHNA, CDR2 YSLEER. V shed 0 bases and J shed 2 bases, with 17 bases lying between them. In DNA, the CDR3 is TGCGCCAGCAGCCAAGAGGGGGGGTCAAACAGTGGCAATCAGCCCCAGCATTTT. The encoded protein is CASSQEGGSNSGNQPQHF.

The gene calls are TRBV20-1 and TRBJ1-2; TRBD1 is a possible D gene (5 bases). This CDR3 has 11 amino acids. Trimming took off 6 bases at V and 8 bases at J, with 13 bases between the two ends. Looked up from germline, CDR1 is DFQATT and CDR2 is SNEGSKA (reference sequence). The CDR3 DNA reads as TGCAGTGCGTTCAGGGTTGGCGGCTACACCTTC. It specifies CSAFRVGGYTF.

The chain couples TRBV18 to TRBJ1-3, with D uncertain. This CDR3 spans 15 amino acids. With 2 bases removed from V and 8 bases from J, the gap between germline ends came to 16 bases. Germline values: CDR1 KGHSH, CDR2 LQKENI. The CDR3 loop reads CASSPVLISGDTIYF. For the CDR3, the DNA is TGTGCCAGCTCACCAGTCCTTATCTCTGGCGACACCATATATTTT.

This clone was found once. The rearrangement uses TRBV7-2 and TRBJ2-5; 9 bases are a match to TRBD1. The CDR3 loop spans 18 amino acids. CDR1 and CDR2 (germline): SGHTA, FQGNSA. V gave up 3 bases and J gave up 1 base; unmatched junction bases: 12. The CDR3 DNA reads TGTGCCAGCAGCTTCCGTGGGACAGGGTTTGCCTCCCAAGAGACCCAGTACTTC. It yields the protein CASSFRGTGFASQETQYF.

The J gene is TRBJ1-2, the V gene TRBV21-1. TRBV21-1 is a listed pseudogene. The length of the CDR3 is 11 residues. The CDR3 protein is CASSAPSGYTF. As DNA, the CDR3 is TGTGCCAGCAGCGCCCCCTCTGGCTACACCTTC.

V usage is TRBV19 and J usage is TRBJ2-6; no reliable D call. Germline V gene lookup returns CDR1 LNHDA and CDR2 SQIVND (reference sequence). Trimming took off 6 bases at V and 0 bases at J, with 9 bases between the two ends. The CDR3 runs to 15 residues. CDR3 sequence (DNA): TGTGCCAGTAGACCAGACCCCTCTGGGGCCAACGTCCTGACTTTC. This codes for CASRPDPSGANVLTF. The full variable domain, rest sourced from reference TRBV19 and TRBJ2-6, is DGGITQSPKYLFRKEGQNVTLSCEQNLNHDAMYWYRQDPGQGLRLIYYSQIVNDFQKGDIAEGYSVSREKKESFPLTVTSAQKNPTAFYLCASRPDPSGANVLTFGAGSRLTVL.

This chain links TRBV12-3 or TRBV12-4 with TRBJ2-3; 8 nucleotides align to TRBD1. V lost 4 bases, J lost 6 bases, and 3 bases stayed unmatched. The CDR3 is 13 residues long. DNA for the CDR3: TGTGCCAGCAGTTCGACAGGGGATGATACGCAGTATTTT. As protein: CASSSTGDDTQYF.

This chain joins TRBV7-6 and TRBJ2-7; D is uncertain. The CDR3 runs 13 residues. V was pared by 1 base and J by 3 bases, with 7 bases between. Germline V CDR1 and CDR2: SGHVS, FNYEAQ. The CDR3 coding sequence is TGTGCCAGCAGCTTAGGGCCCAACTACGAGCAGTACTTC. It is translated as CASSLGPNYEQYF.

This sequence joins TRBV3-1 (or the pseudogene TRBV3-2) and TRBJ1-5; no clear D. Germline-derived CDR1 and CDR2 are LGHDT and YNNKEL (reference sequence). The CDR3 consists of 13 residues. V was cut by 0 bases and J by 3 bases, with 3 bases left in between. The CDR3 nucleotides read TGTGCCAGCAGCCAAGACCACAATCAGCCCCAGCATTTT. It specifies CASSQDHNQPQHF.

V is TRBV6-5 and J is TRBJ1-1; no reliable D call. The ends were cut back, 5 bases at V and 5 bases at J, with 12 bases in the middle. In germline, CDR1 is MNHEY, CDR2 SVGAGI. CDR3 length: 13 residues. DNA for the CDR3: TGTGCCAGCAGTCACAACATGGAGACTGAAGCTTTCTTT. Translated, it gives CASSHNMETEAFF.

J is TRBJ1-4 and V is TRBV6-1; D is undetermined. Germline V lookup: CDR1 MNHNS, CDR2 SASEGT. CDR3 size: 14 residues. V lost 2 bases, J lost 8 bases, and 12 bases lay in between. The CDR3 bases are TGTGCCAGCAGTGAATTTGTGGAGCCGGAAAAACTGTTTTTT. Amino acids: CASSEFVEPEKLFF.

The chain is built from TRBV6-5 and TRBJ2-7; D is unclear. Trimming left V 6 bases short and J 2 bases short, with 11 bases between. The germline gives CDR1 MNHEY, CDR2 SVGAGI. The CDR3 totals 13 residues. This chain's CDR3 is CASRSPNAYEQYF. CDR3 coding DNA: TGTGCCAGCAGGAGCCCTAATGCCTACGAGCAGTACTTC.

Only a few counts were recorded for this clone. This chain links TRBV27 with TRBJ2-7; tentative D call: TRBD1 (5 bases). Trimming took 2 bases from V and 5 from J, leaving 13 bases between them. The CDR3 is made up of 14 amino acids. Looked up from germline, CDR1 is MNHEY and CDR2 is SMNVEV (reference sequence). The CDR3 sequence: CASSLKGASDEQYF. CDR3 nucleotide sequence: TGTGCCAGCAGTTTAAAAGGGGCGAGCGACGAGCAGTACTTC.

The CDR3 sequence: CASSLDSNSPLHF. As DNA, the CDR3 is TGTGCCAGCTCTCTCGATAGTAATTCACCCCTCCACTTT. The rearrangement links TRBV18 to TRBJ1-6; D ambiguous. Germline V lookup: CDR1 KGHSH, CDR2 LQKENI. Trimming took off 6 bases at V and 6 bases at J, with 9 bases between the two ends. The CDR3 is 13 amino acids.

The chain joins TRBV7-9 to TRBJ1-2; D not resolved. Trimming pared 2 bases from V and 7 bases from J, leaving 8 bases between. The CDR3 is 12 amino acids. Germline values: CDR1 SEHNR, CDR2 FQNEAQ (reference sequence). The CDR3 region is CASSLLGLGYTF. The CDR3, as DNA: TGTGCCAGCAGCTTACTTGGCCTTGGCTACACCTTC.

The V call is TRBV2, the J call TRBJ1-6; the D is unclear. Germline values: CDR1 SNHLY, CDR2 FYNNEI. The V end lost 4 bases, the J end lost 6 bases, and 10 bases lay between the germline ends. The CDR3 covers 14 residues. DNA of the CDR3: TGTGCCAGCAGTGCCGCGGTGGCTAATTCACCCCTCCACTTT. It translates to CASSAAVANSPLHF. The complete variable domain, with remaining parts taken from reference TRBV2 and TRBJ1-6, reads EPEVTQTPSHQVTQMGQEVILRCVPISNHLYFYWYRQILGQKVEFLVSFYNNEISEKSEIFDDQFSVERPDGSNFTLKIRSTKLEDSAMYFCASSAAVANSPLHFGNGTRLTVT.

The chain combines TRBV14 with TRBJ2-1, with 10 bases that match TRBD1. Germline trimming cut 6 bases from V and 8 bases from J; bases unmatched to any gene: 16. CDR3 size: 17 residues. The germline gives CDR1 SGHDN, CDR2 FVKESK. The CDR3 coding sequence is TGTGCCAGCAGTCAAATTGGAAAAGGGACAGGGGTTTATGAGCAGTTCTTC. This gives the protein CASSQIGKGTGVYEQFF.